Listed below are T cell receptor beta chains from one sample, sequenced in a study of T cell responses to AZD1222 COVID-19 vaccine. Produced via immunoSEQ multiplex PCR; TCRdb's table is partial and in-frame only. The sample carries about 110,000 clones, about 90% recorded once. The source was peripheral blood, collected 28 days after the second AZD1222 dose. The receptor set was obtained from an adult who received the AZD1222 COVID-19 vaccine. Each CDR3 is given with its conserved first and last residue. The D gene is left open where the match is weak. Size is omitted from some rows. Given values are once, few, many or a class for expanded clones.

V	size	J	D	DNA	CDR3
TRBV6-5	.	TRBJ2-1	.	TGTGCCAGCAGTTCGACGGGACTCCGAAGCTACAATGAGCAGTTCTTC	CASSSTGLRSYNEQFF
TRBV5-1	.	TRBJ2-3	.	TGCGCCAGCAGCTCGACAGGCTACACAGATACGCAGTATTTT	CASSSTGYTDTQYF
TRBV19	.	TRBJ2-7	.	TGTGCCAGTAGTATTGCCAGCTCCTACGAGCAGTACTTC	CASSIASSYEQYF
TRBV7-9	.	TRBJ1-2	.	TGTGCCAGCAGCTTCGTACAGCAGTCAGGCTACACCTTC	CASSFVQQSGYTF
TRBV2	.	TRBJ1-1	.	TGTGCCAGCAGTCAACAGGGAGGGGGGACGACTGAAGCTTTCTTT	CASSQQGGGTTEAFF
TRBV28	.	TRBJ2-7	TRBD2	TGTGCCAGCAGGACGAGCGGGAGCCTAAACGAGCAGTACTTC	CASRTSGSLNEQYF
TRBV10-1	once	TRBJ1-6	TRBD1	TGCGCCAGCAGGGTTAGGACAGGGGGCGCACGATCACCCCTCCACTTT	CASRVRTGGARSPLHF
TRBV5-1	.	TRBJ1-2	.	TGCGCCAGCAGATCCGGGACCGACTATGGCTACACCTTC	CASRSGTDYGYTF
TRBV27	few	TRBJ2-3	TRBD2	TGTGCCAGCACCCCGCGAGCGGGAGGATGGGCAGATACGCAGTATTTT	CASTPRAGGWADTQYF
TRBV12-3/TRBV12-4	.	TRBJ1-2	.	TGTGCCAGCAGTTCTTCAGGATTGGGTGGCTACACCTTC	CASSSSGLGGYTF
TRBV5-1	.	TRBJ2-2	TRBD2	TGCGCCAGCAGCTGGACTAGCGGGAGGAGTGCGTCCGGGGAGCTGTTTTTT	CASSWTSGRSASGELFF
TRBV6-5	.	TRBJ2-3	TRBD2	TGTGCCAGCAGTTACCGGGGGGTTAGCACAGATACGCAGTATTTT	CASSYRGVSTDTQYF
TRBV25-1	.	TRBJ2-3	TRBD1	TGTGCCAGCAGGCAGAAAGGGGGCTCAGATACGCAGTATTTT	CASRQKGGSDTQYF
TRBV5-5	.	TRBJ2-7	TRBD2	TGTGCCAGCAGCCCAGAACTAGCGGGAAACGAGCAGTACTTC	CASSPELAGNEQYF
TRBV11-3	.	TRBJ2-6	.	TGTGCCAGCAGCTCGGACGGCTCTGGGGCCAACGTCCTGACTTTC	CASSSDGSGANVLTF
TRBV9	.	TRBJ2-2	.	TGTGCCAGCAGCTTAGAGAACACCGGGGAGCTGTTTTTT	CASSLENTGELFF
TRBV11-3	.	TRBJ2-5	TRBD1	TGTGCCAGCAGCTTAGATTTTTTTCCCAGAAGGGGAGTCGGGACAGGGACACAAGAGACCCAGTACTTC	CASSLDFFPRRGVGTGTQETQYF
TRBV9	.	TRBJ1-1	.	TGTGCCAGCAGCGTAGGCGGTTTCGACACTGAAGCTTTCTTT	CASSVGGFDTEAFF
TRBV10-2	.	TRBJ1-2	TRBD1	TGCGCCACCACCTCGACAGGGGAATCGGTTGGAAACGGCTACACCTTC	CATTSTGESVGNGYTF
TRBV30	.	TRBJ1-3	.	TGTGCTTGGGAGTTTAGTTCTGGAAACACCATATATTTT	CAWEFSSGNTIYF
TRBV19	.	TRBJ2-1	.	TGTGCCAGTAGTGCCCTAGTGAGAAGCTCCTACAATGAGCAGTTCTTC	CASSALVRSSYNEQFF
TRBV5-1	once	TRBJ1-1	.	TGCGCCAGCAGCTTGCGACGGGACATGAACACTGAAGCTTTCTTT	CASSLRRDMNTEAFF
TRBV19	.	TRBJ1-1	TRBD1	TGTGCCAGTAGGGGGACAGGGAAGTCTTGGGAAGCTTTCTTT	CASRGTGKSWEAFF
TRBV6-1	.	TRBJ2-7	TRBD1	TGTGCCAGCAGTGAAGGGGGACAGGCAAACGAGCAGTACTTC	CASSEGGQANEQYF
TRBV19	.	TRBJ2-4	TRBD2	TGTGCCAGTAGTATAGTTGGCGGGGGGCCTAAAAACATTCAGTACTTC	CASSIVGGGPKNIQYF
TRBV27	.	TRBJ2-7	TRBD2	TGTGCCAGCAGTACACCAGCGGGGGGTCTCTACGAGCAGTACTTC	CASSTPAGGLYEQYF
TRBV6-5	.	TRBJ2-7	TRBD2	TGTGCCAGCAGTTACTCGGTAATAGCGGGTGACGAGCAGTACTTC	CASSYSVIAGDEQYF
TRBV28	.	TRBJ1-4	.	TGTGCCAGCAGCTCCCCAGGGGAAGCTGAAAAACTGTTTTTT	CASSSPGEAEKLFF
TRBV7-2	.	TRBJ2-5	TRBD1	TGTGCCAGCAGCTTAGGAAACAGGGGGCGCGGGGAGACCCAGTACTTC	CASSLGNRGRGETQYF
TRBV19	.	TRBJ1-2	.	TGTGCCAGTAGCCCAGGAGTATACTATGGCTACACCTTC	CASSPGVYYGYTF
TRBV7-9	.	TRBJ1-6	.	TGTGCCAGCAGCGTTGGTGGCAGACTAAATTCACCCCTCCACTTT	CASSVGGRLNSPLHF
TRBV18	.	TRBJ1-3	.	TGTGCCAGCTCACCACTTGACGGAAGCTCTGGAAACACCATATATTTT	CASSPLDGSSGNTIYF
TRBV7-2	.	TRBJ1-2	.	TGTGCCAGCAGCTACGACAGGCGGGATGGCTACACCTTC	CASSYDRRDGYTF
TRBV7-9	.	TRBJ1-2	TRBD1	TGTGCCAGCAGCTCCCGGGACAGGGGGGACTATGGCTACACCTTC	CASSSRDRGDYGYTF
TRBV27	few	TRBJ1-1	.	TGTGCCAGCAGTTTCGGTAAGGTAGTGTCCACTGAAGCTTTCTTT	CASSFGKVVSTEAFF
TRBV5-1	.	TRBJ1-1	.	TGCGCCAGCAGCACGGACGAGAACACTGAAGCTTTCTTT	CASSTDENTEAFF